This TCR beta chain was documented in a study of OX40 agonist ivuxolimab in advanced cancers. Study-wide context: Ivuxolimab, which targeted the costimulatory receptor OX40 (CD134), was an agonistic, fully human IgG2 monoclonal antibody. Intravenous ivuxolimab was administered to patients every 2 weeks at six dose levels: 0.01, 0.1, 0.3, 1.5, 3 and 10 mg/kg. Of the 50 or so patients in dose escalation, 19 had hepatocellular carcinoma, roughly 15 had melanoma, 9 had renal cell carcinoma and 9 had head and neck cancer. A male proportion of 82.7% and a mean age of about 60 years, ranging from about 20 to 79, were recorded for the dose-escalation cohort. Prior anti-PD-1, anti-PD-L1 or anti-CTLA-4 therapy was permitted, and 40% to 50% of dose-escalation patients had received checkpoint inhibitors. Partial responses occurred in three dose-escalation patients: two with cutaneous melanoma and one with hepatocellular carcinoma. The point of sequencing TCRbeta in the periphery was to test whether ivuxolimab changed TCR sequence diversity and drove clonal T-cell expansion. The paper describes the monotherapy dose-escalation part (N of about 47 patients) of the phase I trial of ivuxolimab.

Genomic DNA was extracted from sorted cells for sequencing of the TCRbeta CDR3 region. The immunoSEQ Assay was used for sequencing of TCRbeta CDR3 regions. TCRdb took this table from immuneACCESS and kept in-frame rearrangements with V and J called. Such tables lack part of the clones; where checked against another copy, unresolved V genes explain under half of the gap, and the rest is unexplained. This sample is represented by 90,000 or so clones; around 90% of them were singletons. The ten most abundant clones make up about 0.81% of the sample. This clone was seen just once. Its antigen is unknown. No base qualities exist here, and no much larger clone lies one base off it. The CDR3 goes from the cysteine to the phenylalanine over 13 residues. Only the CDR3 region is kept as DNA, spanning 39 bases read in frame from base 1. V is reduced by 3 bases and J by 5 bases, leaving a spacing of 7 bases between them. The germline V gene (reference sequence) yields LNHDA for CDR1 and SQIVND for CDR2.

The trial excluded patients who had a history of autoimmune disease or were on systemic immunosuppression. Peripheral blood for TCR sequencing was collected from all dose cohorts at baseline, on cycle 4 day 1, and on cycle 7 day 1. Samples were obtained from an open-label, multicenter, first-in-human phase I dose-escalation trial of ivuxolimab. Adults with locally advanced or metastatic melanoma, renal cell, hepatocellular, or head and neck squamous cell carcinoma were enrolled in the trial. Before TCR sequencing, CD4+ T cells and CD8+ T cells from peripheral blood were sorted into separate populations. Broader findings and caveats from the paper: The antigen specificity of the peripheral T cells that underwent clonal expansion was not determined. After ivuxolimab, CD8+ T cells had more expanded clones than CD4+ T cells on average. In the 0.1-3.0 mg/kg groups, partial responders were among the patients with the lowest normalized peripheral clonal expansion, particularly in CD8+ T cells. At doses of 0.1 to 3.0 mg/kg, clonal expansion of both CD4+ and CD8+ blood T cells was observed from baseline to week 6. Low levels of normalized T-cell clonal expansion were also seen in some patients who did not respond.

The chain was built from TRBV19 and TRBJ2-2, with no D gene named confidently. Here the sequenced sample was CD4+ or CD8+ T cells sorted from blood, taken in a trial of the OX40 agonist ivuxolimab. This clonotype was sampled from an adult with an advanced solid tumor such as melanoma, head and neck, liver or kidney cancer. The bases are TGTGCCAGTAGTATTGGGGTTACCGGGGAGCTGTTTTTT. This encodes CASSIGVTGELFF.